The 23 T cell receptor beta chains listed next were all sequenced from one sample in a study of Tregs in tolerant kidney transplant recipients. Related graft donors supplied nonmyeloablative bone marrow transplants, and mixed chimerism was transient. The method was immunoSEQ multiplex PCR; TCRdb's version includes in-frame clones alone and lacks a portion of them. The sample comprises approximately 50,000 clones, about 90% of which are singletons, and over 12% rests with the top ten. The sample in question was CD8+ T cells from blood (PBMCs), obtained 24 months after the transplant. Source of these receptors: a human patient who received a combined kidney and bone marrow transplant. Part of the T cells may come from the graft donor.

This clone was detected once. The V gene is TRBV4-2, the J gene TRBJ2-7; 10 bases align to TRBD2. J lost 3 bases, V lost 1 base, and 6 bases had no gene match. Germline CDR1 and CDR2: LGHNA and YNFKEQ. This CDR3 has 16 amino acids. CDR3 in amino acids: CASSQAVAGGGYEQYF. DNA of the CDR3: TGTGCCAGCAGCCAAGCAGTAGCGGGGGGCGGCTACGAGCAGTACTTC.

CDR3 residues: CASSPTRSYGNTIYF. CDR3 sequence (DNA): TGCGCCAGCAGCCCCACCAGGTCTTATGGAAACACCATATATTTT. The chain links TRBV5-1 to TRBJ1-3; D unresolved. Germline V lookup: CDR1 SGHRS, CDR2 YFSETQ. V was clipped by 4 bases and J by 3 bases, with 14 bases between them. This CDR3 has 15 amino acids. The entire variable domain, with the rest obtained from reference TRBV5-1 and TRBJ1-3, is as follows: KAGVTQTPRYLIKTRGQQVTLSCSPISGHRSVSWYQQTPGQGLQFLFEYFSETQRNKGNFPGRFSGRQFSNSRSEMNVSTLELGDSALYLCASSPTRSYGNTIYFGEGSWLTVV.

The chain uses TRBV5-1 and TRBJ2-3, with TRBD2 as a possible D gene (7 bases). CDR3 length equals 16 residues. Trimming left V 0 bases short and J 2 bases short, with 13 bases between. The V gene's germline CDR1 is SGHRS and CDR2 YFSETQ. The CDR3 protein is CASSLVGGAFTDTQYF. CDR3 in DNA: TGCGCCAGCAGCTTGGTGGGGGGGGCCTTCACAGATACGCAGTATTTT.

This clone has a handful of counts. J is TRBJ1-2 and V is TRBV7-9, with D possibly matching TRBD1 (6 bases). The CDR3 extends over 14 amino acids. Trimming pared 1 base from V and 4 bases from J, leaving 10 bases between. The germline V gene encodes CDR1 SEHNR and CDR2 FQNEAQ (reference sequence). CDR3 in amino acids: CASSLDQGSYGYTF. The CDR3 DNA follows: TGTGCCAGCAGCTTAGACCAGGGGTCCTATGGCTACACCTTC. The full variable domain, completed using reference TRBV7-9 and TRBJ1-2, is DTGVSQNPRHKITKRGQNVTFRCDPISEHNRLYWYRQTLGQGPEFLTYFQNEAQLEKSRLLSDRFSAERPKGSFSTLEIQRTEQGDSAMYLCASSLDQGSYGYTFGSGTRLTVV.

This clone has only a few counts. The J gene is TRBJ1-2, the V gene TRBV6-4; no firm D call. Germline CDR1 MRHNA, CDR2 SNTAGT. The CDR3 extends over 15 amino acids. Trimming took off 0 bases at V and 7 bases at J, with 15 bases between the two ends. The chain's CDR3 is CASSDSKEGISGYTF. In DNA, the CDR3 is TGTGCCAGCAGTGACTCTAAAGAGGGTATCTCTGGCTACACCTTC.

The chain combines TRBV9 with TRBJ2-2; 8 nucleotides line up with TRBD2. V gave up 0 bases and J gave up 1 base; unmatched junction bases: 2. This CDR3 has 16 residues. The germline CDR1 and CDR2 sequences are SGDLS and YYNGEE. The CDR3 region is CASSVGSGGNTGELFF. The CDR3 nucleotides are TGTGCCAGCAGCGTAGGGAGCGGGGGGAACACCGGGGAGCTGTTTTTT.

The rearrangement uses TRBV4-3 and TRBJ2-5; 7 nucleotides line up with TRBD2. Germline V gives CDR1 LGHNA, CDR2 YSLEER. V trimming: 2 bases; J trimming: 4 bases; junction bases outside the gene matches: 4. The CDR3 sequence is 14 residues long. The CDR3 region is CASSQRLAAETQYF. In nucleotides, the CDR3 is TGCGCCAGCAGCCAAAGGCTAGCGGCAGAGACCCAGTACTTC.

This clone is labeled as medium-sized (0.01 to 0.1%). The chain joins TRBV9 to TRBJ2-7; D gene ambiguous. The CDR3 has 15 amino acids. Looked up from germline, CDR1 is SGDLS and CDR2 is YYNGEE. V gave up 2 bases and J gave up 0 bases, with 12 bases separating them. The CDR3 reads CASSVSESSSYEQYF. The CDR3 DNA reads TGTGCCAGCAGCGTTTCCGAATCCAGCTCCTACGAGCAGTACTTC.

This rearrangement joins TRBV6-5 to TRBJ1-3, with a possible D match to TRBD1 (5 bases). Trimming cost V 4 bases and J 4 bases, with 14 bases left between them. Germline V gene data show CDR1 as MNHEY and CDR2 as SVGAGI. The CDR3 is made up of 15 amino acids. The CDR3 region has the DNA TGTGCCAGCAGTTCCATGACAGAAGCCGGAAACACCATATATTTT. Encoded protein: CASSSMTEAGNTIYF.

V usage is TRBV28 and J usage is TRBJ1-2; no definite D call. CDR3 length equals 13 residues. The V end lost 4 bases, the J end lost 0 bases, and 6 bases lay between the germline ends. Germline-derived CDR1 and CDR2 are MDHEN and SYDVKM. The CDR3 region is CASSSISNYGYTF. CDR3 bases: TGTGCCAGCAGTTCTATCTCTAACTATGGCTACACCTTC.

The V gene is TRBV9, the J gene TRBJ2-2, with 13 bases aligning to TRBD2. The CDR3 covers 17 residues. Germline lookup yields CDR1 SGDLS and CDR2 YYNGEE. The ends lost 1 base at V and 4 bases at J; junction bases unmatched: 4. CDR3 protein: CASSVTSGGESTGELFF. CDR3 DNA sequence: TGTGCCAGCAGCGTAACTAGCGGGGGGGAAAGCACCGGGGAGCTGTTTTTT.

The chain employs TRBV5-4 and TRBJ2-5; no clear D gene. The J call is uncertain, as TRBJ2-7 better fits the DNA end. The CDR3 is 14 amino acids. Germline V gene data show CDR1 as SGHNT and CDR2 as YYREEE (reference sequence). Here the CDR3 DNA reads TGTGCCAGCAGCCCTGGTTTTAACTCCTACGAGCAGTACTTC. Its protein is CASSPGFNSYEQYF.

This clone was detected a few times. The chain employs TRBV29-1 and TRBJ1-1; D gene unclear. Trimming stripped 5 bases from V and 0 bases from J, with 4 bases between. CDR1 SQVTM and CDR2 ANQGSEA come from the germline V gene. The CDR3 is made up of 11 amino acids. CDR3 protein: CSVRLNTEAFF. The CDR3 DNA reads TGCAGCGTTCGGTTGAACACTGAAGCTTTCTTT.

The CDR3 reads CSEVGQGFDTQYF. The CDR3 bases are TGCAGCGAGGTCGGACAGGGGTTCGATACGCAGTATTTT. This chain connects TRBV29-1 to TRBJ2-3, with TRBD1 matching over 9 bases. Germline assignment: CDR1 SQVTM and CDR2 ANQGSEA. The CDR3 has 13 residues. After removal of 7 bases from V and 6 bases from J, the junction contained 8 bases not matched to a gene.

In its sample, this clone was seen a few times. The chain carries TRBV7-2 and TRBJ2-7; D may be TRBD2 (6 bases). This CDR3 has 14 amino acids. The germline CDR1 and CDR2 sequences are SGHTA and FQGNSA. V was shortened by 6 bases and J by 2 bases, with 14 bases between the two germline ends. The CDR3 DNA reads TGTGCCAGCAGATTAACTAGCACCACCTACGAGCAGTACTTC. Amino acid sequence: CASRLTSTTYEQYF. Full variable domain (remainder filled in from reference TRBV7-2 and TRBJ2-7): GAGVSQSPSNKVTEKGKDVELRCDPISGHTALYWYRQSLGQGLEFLIYFQGNSAPDKSGLPSDRFSAERTGGSVSTLTIQRTQQEDSAVYLCASRLTSTTYEQYFGPGTRLTVT.

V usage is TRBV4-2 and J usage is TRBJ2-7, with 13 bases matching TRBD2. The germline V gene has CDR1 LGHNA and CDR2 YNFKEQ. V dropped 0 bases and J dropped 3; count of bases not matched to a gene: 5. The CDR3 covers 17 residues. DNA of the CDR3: TGTGCCAGCAGCCAAGAAGGGACTAGCGGGGAAGACTACGAGCAGTACTTC. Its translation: CASSQEGTSGEDYEQYF.

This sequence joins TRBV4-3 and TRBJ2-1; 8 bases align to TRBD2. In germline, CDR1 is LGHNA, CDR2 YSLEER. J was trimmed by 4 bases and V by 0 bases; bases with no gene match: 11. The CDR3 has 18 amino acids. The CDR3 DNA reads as TGCGCCAGCAGCCAAGAAGGGGTGCGGGAGGAAGGGTACAATGAGCAGTTCTTC. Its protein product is CASSQEGVREEGYNEQFF.

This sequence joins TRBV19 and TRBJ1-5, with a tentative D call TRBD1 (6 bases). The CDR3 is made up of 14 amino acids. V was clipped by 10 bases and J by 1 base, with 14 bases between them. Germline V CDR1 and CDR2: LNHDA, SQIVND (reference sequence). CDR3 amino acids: CATRGGGSNQPQHF. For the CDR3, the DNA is TGTGCCACCCGAGGGGGGGGGAGCAATCAGCCCCAGCATTTT.

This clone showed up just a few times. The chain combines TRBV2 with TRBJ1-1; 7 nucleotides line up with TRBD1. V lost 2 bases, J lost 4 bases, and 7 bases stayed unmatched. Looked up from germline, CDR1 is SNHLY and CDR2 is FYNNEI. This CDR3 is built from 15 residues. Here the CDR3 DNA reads TGTGCCAGCAGTGAAAATAGCAGGGGGTCCACTGAAGCTTTCTTT. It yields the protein CASSENSRGSTEAFF.

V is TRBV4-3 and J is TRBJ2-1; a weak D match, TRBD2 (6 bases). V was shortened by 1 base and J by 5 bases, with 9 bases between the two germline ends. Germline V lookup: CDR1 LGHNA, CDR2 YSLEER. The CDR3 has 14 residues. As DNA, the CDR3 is TGCGCCAGCAGCCAAGTATGGGAGGACAATGAGCAGTTCTTC. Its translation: CASSQVWEDNEQFF.

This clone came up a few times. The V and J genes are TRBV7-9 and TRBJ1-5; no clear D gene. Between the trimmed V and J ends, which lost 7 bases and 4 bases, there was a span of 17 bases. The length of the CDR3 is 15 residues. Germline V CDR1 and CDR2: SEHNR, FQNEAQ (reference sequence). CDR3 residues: CASTSTQAGNQPQHF. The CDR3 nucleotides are TGTGCCAGCACCTCAACCCAGGCAGGTAATCAGCCCCAGCATTTT.

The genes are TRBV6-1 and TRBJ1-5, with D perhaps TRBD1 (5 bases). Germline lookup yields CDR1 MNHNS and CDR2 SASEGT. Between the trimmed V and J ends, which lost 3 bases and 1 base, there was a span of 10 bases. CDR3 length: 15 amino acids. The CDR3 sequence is CASSDHRTSNQPQHF. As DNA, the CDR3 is TGTGCCAGCAGTGACCACAGGACGAGCAATCAGCCCCAGCATTTT.

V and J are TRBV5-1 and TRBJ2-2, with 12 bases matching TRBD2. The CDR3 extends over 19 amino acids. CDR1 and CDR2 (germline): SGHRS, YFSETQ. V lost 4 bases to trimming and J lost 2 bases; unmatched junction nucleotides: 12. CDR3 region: CASSPRGLAGGKNTGELFF. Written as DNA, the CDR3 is TGCGCCAGCAGCCCCAGGGGGCTAGCGGGAGGGAAAAACACCGGGGAGCTGTTTTTT.